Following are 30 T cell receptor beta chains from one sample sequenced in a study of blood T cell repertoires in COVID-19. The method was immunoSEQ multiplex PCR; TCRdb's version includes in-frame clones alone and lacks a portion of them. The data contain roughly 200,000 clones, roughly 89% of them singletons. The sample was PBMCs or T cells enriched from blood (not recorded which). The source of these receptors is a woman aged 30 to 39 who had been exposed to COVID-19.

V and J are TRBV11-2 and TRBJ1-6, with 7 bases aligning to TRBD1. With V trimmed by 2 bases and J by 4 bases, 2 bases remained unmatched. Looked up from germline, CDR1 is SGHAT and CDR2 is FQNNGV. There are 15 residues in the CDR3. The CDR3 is CASSLSGGYNSPLHF. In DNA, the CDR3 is TGTGCCAGCAGCTTATCAGGGGGGTATAATTCACCCCTCCACTTT.

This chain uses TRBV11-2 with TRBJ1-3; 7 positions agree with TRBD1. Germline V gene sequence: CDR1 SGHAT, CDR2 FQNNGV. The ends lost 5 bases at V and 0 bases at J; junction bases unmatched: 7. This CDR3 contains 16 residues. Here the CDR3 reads CASSRWDRDSGNTIYF. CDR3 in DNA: TGTGCCAGCAGCCGATGGGACAGAGACTCTGGAAACACCATATATTTT.

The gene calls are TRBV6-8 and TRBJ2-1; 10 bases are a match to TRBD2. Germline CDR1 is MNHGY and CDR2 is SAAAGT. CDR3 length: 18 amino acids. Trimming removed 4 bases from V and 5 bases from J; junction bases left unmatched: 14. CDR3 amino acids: CASSSRSGGAPPHNEQFF. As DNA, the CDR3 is TGTGCCAGCAGTTCTAGGAGCGGGGGGGCCCCCCCCCACAATGAGCAGTTCTTC.

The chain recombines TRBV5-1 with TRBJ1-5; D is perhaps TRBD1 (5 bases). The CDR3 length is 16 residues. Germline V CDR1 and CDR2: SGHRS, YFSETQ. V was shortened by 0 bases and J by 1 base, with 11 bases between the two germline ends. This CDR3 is CASSLDGGISNQPQHF. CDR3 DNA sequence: TGCGCCAGCAGCTTGGACGGGGGAATCAGCAATCAGCCCCAGCATTTT.

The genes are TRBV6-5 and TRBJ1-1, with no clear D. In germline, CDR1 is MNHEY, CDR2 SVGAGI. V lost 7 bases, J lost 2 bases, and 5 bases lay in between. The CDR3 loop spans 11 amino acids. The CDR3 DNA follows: TGTGCCAGCAACTATAACACTGAAGCTTTCTTT. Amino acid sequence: CASNYNTEAFF.

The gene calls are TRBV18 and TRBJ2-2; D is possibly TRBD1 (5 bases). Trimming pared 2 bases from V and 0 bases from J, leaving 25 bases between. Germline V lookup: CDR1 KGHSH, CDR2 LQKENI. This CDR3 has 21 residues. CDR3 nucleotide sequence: TGTGCCAGCTCACCAGTACCCCTAGGTGGGGCACCCTTCCCGAACACCGGGGAGCTGTTTTTT. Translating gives CASSPVPLGGAPFPNTGELFF.

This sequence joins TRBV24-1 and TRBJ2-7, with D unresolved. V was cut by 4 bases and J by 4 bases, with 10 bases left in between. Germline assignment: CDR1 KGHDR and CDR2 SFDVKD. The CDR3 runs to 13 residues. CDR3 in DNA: TGTGCCACCAGTGACCGCACAGAATACGAGCAGTACTTC. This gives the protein CATSDRTEYEQYF.

The CDR3 protein is CASSPGGRYTEAFF. The CDR3 bases are TGTGCCAGCAGCCCCGGGGGGAGATACACTGAAGCTTTCTTT. This chain connects TRBV25-1 to TRBJ1-1; D is perhaps TRBD1 (5 bases). Looked up from germline, CDR1 is MGHDK and CDR2 is SYGVNS. This CDR3 spans 14 amino acids. Trimming shortened V by 6 bases and J by 3 bases, and 14 bases separated the two germline ends.

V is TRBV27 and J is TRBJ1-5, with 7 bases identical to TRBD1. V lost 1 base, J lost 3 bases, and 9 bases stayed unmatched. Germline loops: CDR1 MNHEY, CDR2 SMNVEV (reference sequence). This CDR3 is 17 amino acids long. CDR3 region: CASSLYRGDRVNQPQHF. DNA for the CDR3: TGTGCCAGCAGTTTATATCGCGGCGACAGGGTCAATCAGCCCCAGCATTTT.

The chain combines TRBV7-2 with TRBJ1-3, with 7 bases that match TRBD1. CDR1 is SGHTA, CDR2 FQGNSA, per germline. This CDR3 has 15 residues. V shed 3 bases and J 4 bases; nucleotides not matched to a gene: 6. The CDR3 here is CASSFTGTAGNTIYF. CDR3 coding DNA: TGTGCCAGCAGCTTTACCGGGACAGCCGGAAACACCATATATTTT.

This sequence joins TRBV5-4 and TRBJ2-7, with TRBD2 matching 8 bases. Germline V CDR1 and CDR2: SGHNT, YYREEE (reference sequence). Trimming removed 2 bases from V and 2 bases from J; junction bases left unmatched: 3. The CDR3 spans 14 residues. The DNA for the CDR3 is TGTGCCAGCAGCTTCGGGGGGGATACCTACGAGCAGTACTTC. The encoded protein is CASSFGGDTYEQYF.

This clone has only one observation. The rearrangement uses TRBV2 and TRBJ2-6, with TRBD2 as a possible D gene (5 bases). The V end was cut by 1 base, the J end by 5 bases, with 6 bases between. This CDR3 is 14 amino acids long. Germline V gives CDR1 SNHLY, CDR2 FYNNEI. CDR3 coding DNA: TGTGCCAGCAGTGAAGTGGACTGGGCCAACGTCCTGACTTTC. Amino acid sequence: CASSEVDWANVLTF. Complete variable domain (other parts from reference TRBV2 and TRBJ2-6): EPEVTQTPSHQVTQMGQEVILRCVPISNHLYFYWYRQILGQKVEFLVSFYNNEISEKSEIFDDQFSVERPDGSNFTLKIRSTKLEDSAMYFCASSEVDWANVLTFGAGSRLTVL.

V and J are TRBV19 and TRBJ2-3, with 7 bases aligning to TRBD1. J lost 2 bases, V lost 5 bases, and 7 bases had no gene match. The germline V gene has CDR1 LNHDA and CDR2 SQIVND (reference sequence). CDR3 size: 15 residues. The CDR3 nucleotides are TGTGCCAGTAGTCTGGGGACAGTCGTCACAGATACGCAGTATTTT. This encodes CASSLGTVVTDTQYF.

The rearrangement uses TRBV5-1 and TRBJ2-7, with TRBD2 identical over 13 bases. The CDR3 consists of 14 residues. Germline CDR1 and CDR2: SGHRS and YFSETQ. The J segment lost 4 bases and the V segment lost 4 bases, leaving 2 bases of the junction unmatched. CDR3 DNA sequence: TGCGCCAGCAGCGGGACTAGCGGGGAGTACGAGCAGTACTTC. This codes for CASSGTSGEYEQYF.

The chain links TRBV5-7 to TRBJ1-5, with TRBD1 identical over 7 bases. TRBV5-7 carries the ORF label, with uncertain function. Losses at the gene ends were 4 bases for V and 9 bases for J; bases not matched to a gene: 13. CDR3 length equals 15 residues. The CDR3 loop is CASSRKTGAPSPQHF. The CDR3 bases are TGTGCCAGCAGCCGAAAAACAGGGGCCCCATCGCCCCAGCATTTT.

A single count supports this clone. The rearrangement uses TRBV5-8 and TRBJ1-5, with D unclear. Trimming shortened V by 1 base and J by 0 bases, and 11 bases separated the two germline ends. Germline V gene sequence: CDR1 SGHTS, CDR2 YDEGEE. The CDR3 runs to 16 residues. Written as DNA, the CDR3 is TGTGCCAGCAGCTTGTTAATCGGAGTTAGCAATCAGCCCCAGCATTTT. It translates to CASSLLIGVSNQPQHF.

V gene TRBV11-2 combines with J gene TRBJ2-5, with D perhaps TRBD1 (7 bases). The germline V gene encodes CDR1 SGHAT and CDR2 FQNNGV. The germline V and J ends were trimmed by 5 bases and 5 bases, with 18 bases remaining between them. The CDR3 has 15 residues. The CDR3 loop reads CASSPQGGSSETQYF. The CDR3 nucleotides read TGTGCCAGCAGCCCCCAGGGGGGCTCTTCGGAGACCCAGTACTTC.

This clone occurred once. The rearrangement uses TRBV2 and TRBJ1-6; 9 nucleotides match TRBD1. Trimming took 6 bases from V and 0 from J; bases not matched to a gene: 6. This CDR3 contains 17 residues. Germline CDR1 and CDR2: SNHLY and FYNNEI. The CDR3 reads CASRRQGGNSYNSPLHF. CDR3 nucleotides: TGTGCCAGCAGAAGACAGGGGGGTAACTCCTATAATTCACCCCTCCACTTT.

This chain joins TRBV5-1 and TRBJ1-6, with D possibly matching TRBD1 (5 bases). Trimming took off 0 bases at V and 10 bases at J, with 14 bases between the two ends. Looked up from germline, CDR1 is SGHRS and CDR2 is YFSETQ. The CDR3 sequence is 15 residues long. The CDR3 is CASSLEGSDGSPLHF. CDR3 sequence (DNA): TGCGCCAGCAGCTTGGAGGGGTCTGACGGATCACCCCTCCACTTT.

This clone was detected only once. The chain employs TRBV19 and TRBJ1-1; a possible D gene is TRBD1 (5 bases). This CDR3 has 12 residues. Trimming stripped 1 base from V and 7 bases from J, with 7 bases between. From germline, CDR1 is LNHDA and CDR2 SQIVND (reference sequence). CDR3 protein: CASSIGQGEAFF. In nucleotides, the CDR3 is TGTGCCAGTAGTATAGGGCAGGGTGAAGCTTTCTTT.

CDR3 in DNA: TGCAGCCTTACAGACACAGATACGCAGTATTTT. Protein sequence: CSLTDTDTQYF. This sequence joins TRBV20-1 and TRBJ2-3; D unclear. The CDR3 contains 11 residues. From germline, CDR1 is DFQATT and CDR2 SNEGSKA (reference sequence).

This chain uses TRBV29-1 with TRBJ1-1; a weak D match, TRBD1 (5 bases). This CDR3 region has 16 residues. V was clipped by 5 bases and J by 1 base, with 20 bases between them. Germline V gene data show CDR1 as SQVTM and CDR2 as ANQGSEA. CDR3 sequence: CSVFPPGREGNTEAFF. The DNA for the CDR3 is TGCAGCGTTTTTCCTCCCGGCAGGGAAGGGAACACTGAAGCTTTCTTT.

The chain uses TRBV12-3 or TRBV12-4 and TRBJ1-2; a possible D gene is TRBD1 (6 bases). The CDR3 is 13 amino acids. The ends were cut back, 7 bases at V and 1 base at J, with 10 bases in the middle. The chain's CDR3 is CASTRDINYGYTF. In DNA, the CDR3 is TGTGCCAGCACCCGGGACATTAACTATGGCTACACCTTC.

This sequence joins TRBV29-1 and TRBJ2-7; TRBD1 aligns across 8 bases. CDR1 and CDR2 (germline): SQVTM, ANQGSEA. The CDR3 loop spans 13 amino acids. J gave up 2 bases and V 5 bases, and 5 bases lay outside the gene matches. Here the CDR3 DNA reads TGCAGCGTTCGACAGGGGATTGCCTACGAGCAGTACTTC. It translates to CSVRQGIAYEQYF.

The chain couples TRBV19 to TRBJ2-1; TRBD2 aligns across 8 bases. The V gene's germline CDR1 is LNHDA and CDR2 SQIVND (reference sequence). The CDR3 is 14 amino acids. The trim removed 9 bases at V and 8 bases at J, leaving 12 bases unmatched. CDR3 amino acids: CASRNRGGLDEQFF. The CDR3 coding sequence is TGTGCCAGCAGGAACCGGGGGGGCCTCGATGAGCAGTTCTTC.

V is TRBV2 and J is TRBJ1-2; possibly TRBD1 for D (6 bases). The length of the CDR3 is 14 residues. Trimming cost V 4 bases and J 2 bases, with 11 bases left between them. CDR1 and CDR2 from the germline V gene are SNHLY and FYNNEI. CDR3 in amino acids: CASSGGGRNYGYTF. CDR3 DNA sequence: TGTGCCAGCAGTGGCGGGGGCAGAAACTATGGCTACACCTTC.

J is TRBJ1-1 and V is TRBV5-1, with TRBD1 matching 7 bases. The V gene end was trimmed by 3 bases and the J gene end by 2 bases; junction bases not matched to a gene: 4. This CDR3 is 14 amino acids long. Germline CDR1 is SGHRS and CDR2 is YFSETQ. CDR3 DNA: TGCGCCAGCAGCTCGGGACAGCCTAACACTGAAGCTTTCTTT. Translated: CASSSGQPNTEAFF. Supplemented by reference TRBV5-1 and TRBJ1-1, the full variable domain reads KAGVTQTPRYLIKTRGQQVTLSCSPISGHRSVSWYQQTPGQGLQFLFEYFSETQRNKGNFPGRFSGRQFSNSRSEMNVSTLELGDSALYLCASSSGQPNTEAFFGQGTRLTVV.

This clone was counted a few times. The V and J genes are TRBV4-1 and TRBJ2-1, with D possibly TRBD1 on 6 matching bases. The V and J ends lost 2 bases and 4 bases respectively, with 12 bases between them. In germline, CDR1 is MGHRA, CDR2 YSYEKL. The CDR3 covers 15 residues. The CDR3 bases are TGCGCCAGCAGCCAACCTACAGGGTCGTACAATGAGCAGTTCTTC. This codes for CASSQPTGSYNEQFF.

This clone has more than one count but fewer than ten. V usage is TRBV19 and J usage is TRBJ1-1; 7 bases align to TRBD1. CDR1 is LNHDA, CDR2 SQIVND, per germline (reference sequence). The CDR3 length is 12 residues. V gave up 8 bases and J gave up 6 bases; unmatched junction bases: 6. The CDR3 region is CASQGVSAEAFF. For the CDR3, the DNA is TGTGCCAGTCAGGGGGTTTCGGCTGAAGCTTTCTTT.

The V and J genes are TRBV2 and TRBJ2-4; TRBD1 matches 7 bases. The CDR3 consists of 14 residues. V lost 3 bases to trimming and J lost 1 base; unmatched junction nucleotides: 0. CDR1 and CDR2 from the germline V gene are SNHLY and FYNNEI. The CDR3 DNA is TGTGCCAGCAGTGACAGGGGGGCCAAAAACATTCAGTACTTC. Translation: CASSDRGAKNIQYF.